The T cell receptor beta chain under discussion was sequenced for a study of T cells after posttransplantation cyclophosphamide. Study outcomes and limitations: Donor CD8+ memory clones often dominated recipient blood repertoires at later times. Recipient CMV seropositivity and CMV reactivation strongly tracked TRB clonality.

Deletions cut 4 bases from V and 2 bases from J, with 15 bases between. Germline assignment: CDR1 SEHNR and CDR2 FQNEAQ (reference sequence). CDR3 length: 15 amino acids. Of note for this clone: Its antigen remains unidentified.

The method was immunoSEQ multiplex PCR; TCRdb's version includes in-frame clones alone and lacks a portion of them. The sample has 50,000 to 65,000 clones, roughly 84% seen once; the top ten hold about 2.7%. The receptor was isolated from a man between 25 and 39 years old with a blood cancer, CMV-positive, and with a related stem cell donor. Sequences were obtained from PBMCs. V is TRBV7-9 and J is TRBJ2-7; weak D call: TRBD2 (6 bases). CDR3: CASSSSLARPYEQYF. For the CDR3, the DNA is TGTGCCAGCAGCTCCAGTCTAGCGCGTCCCTACGAGCAGTACTTC. Based on the CDR3 plus reference TRBV7-9 and TRBJ2-7, the full variable domain is DTGVSQNPRHKITKRGQNVTFRCDPISEHNRLYWYRQTLGQGPEFLTYFQNEAQLEKSRLLSDRFSAERPKGSFSTLEIQRTEQGDSAMYLCASSSSLARPYEQYFGPGTRLTVT.